This T cell receptor (beta chain) was retrieved from a study of T cell responses to AZD1222 COVID-19 vaccine. Assay used: immunoSEQ multiplex PCR; TCRdb lists only in-frame clones, some missing. The profile shows about 140,000 clones, 92% of them singletons. General observations from the study: After the peak T cell response, and only then, were repertoires sampled.

There are 15 residues in the CDR3. Per the germline V gene, CDR1 is SGDLS and CDR2 is YYNGEE. Trimming shortened V by 4 bases and J by 3 bases, and 14 bases separated the two germline ends. As to this clone: Its antigen is unidentified.

The receptor comes from an adult who received the AZD1222 COVID-19 vaccine. The rearrangement joins TRBV9 to TRBJ1-3; D perhaps matches TRBD1 (5 bases). Sequencing used peripheral blood, obtained 28 days after the second AZD1222 dose. CDR3 sequence reads: CASSPSGGGGNTIYF. CDR3 sequence (DNA): TGTGCCAGCAGCCCATCGGGGGGGGGTGGAAACACCATATATTTT.